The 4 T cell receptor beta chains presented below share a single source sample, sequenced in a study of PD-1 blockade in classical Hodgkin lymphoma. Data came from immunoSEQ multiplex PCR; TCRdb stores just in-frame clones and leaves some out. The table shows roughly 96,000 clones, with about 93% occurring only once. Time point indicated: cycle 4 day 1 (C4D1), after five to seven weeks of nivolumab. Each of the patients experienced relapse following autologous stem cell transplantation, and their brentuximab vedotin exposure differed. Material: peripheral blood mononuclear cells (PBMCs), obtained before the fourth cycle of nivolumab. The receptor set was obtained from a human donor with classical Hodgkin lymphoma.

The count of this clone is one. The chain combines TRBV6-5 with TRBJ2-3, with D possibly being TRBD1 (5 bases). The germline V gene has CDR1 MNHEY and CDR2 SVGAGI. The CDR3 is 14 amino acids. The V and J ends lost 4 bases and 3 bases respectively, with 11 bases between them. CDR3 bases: TGTGCCAGCAGTTTCCAGACAGAGACAGATACGCAGTATTTT. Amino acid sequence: CASSFQTETDTQYF.

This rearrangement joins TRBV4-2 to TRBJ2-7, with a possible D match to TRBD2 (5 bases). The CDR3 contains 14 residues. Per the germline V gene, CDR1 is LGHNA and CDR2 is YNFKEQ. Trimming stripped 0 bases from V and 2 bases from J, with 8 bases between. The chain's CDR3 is CASSQDRGTYEQYF. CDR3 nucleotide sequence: TGTGCCAGCAGCCAAGATCGGGGAACCTACGAGCAGTACTTC.

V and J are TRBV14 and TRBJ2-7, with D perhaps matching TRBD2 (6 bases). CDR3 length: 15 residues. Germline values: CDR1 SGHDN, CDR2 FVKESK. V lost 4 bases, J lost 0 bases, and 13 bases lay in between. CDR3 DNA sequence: TGTGCCAGCAGCCGCGGCGGGGACGTCTCCTACGAGCAGTACTTC. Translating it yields CASSRGGDVSYEQYF.

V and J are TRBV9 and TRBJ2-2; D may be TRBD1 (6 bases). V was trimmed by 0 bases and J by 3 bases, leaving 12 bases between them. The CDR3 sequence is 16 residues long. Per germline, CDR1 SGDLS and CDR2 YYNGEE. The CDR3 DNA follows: TGTGCCAGCAGCGTAGCAGGGGCCGCACACACCGGGGAGCTGTTTTTT. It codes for CASSVAGAAHTGELFF. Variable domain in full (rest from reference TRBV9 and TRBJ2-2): DSGVTQTPKHLITATGQRVTLRCSPRSGDLSVYWYQQSLDQGLQFLIQYYNGEERAKGNILERFSAQQFPDLHSELNLSSLELGDSALYFCASSVAGAAHTGELFFGEGSRLTVL.